The 5 T cell receptor beta chains presented below share a single source sample, sequenced in a study of blood T cell repertoires in COVID-19. TCRdb's table, derived via immunoSEQ multiplex PCR, lists solely in-frame clones and lacks some. The data contain 300,000 to 350,000 clones, roughly 88% of them singletons. The sample consisted of PBMCs or T cells enriched from blood (not recorded which). These receptors were collected from a young man who had recovered from COVID-19.

This chain links TRBV4-1 with TRBJ1-4; D is possibly TRBD1 (5 bases). V was trimmed by 6 bases and J by 2 bases, leaving 13 bases between them. Germline V gene data show CDR1 as MGHRA and CDR2 as YSYEKL. This CDR3 has 15 residues. CDR3 protein: CASRRGTETNEKLFF. The DNA of the CDR3 is TGCGCCAGCAGAAGGGGCACAGAGACTAATGAAAAACTGTTTTTT.

The rearrangement joins TRBV7-6 to TRBJ2-4; a weak D match, TRBD2 (6 bases). The CDR3 has 17 amino acids. Germline V gene data show CDR1 as SGHVS and CDR2 as FNYEAQ. V dropped 5 bases and J dropped 0 bases, with 17 bases sitting between them. The CDR3, as DNA: TGTGCCAGCAGCCCCCGGTGGAGGGGACTAGCCAAAAACATTCAGTACTTC. Protein product: CASSPRWRGLAKNIQYF.

Worth noting for this clone: Other DNA sequences in the sample encode the same CDR3. This sequence joins TRBV5-1 and TRBJ2-1; weak D call: TRBD1 (6 bases). Trimming pared 0 bases from V and 2 bases from J, leaving 9 bases between. The CDR3 has 15 amino acids. CDR1 and CDR2 from the germline V gene are SGHRS and YFSETQ. CDR3 sequence: CASSLGRGAYNEQFF. The CDR3 DNA is TGCGCCAGCAGCTTGGGCAGGGGAGCCTACAATGAGCAGTTCTTC.

V and J are TRBV5-4 and TRBJ1-6, with TRBD1 as a possible D gene (6 bases). Germline assignment: CDR1 SGHNT and CDR2 YYREEE (reference sequence). CDR3 length: 16 amino acids. V lost 4 bases and J lost 4, with 15 bases in between. The CDR3 DNA follows: TGTGCCAGCAGCGAGGACAGCTATAATTATAATTCACCCCTCCACTTT. This sequence encodes CASSEDSYNYNSPLHF.

The chain recombines TRBV4-2 with TRBJ1-2; weak D call: TRBD1 (5 bases). V lost 0 bases and J lost 8, with 16 bases in between. The CDR3 runs 15 residues. Germline CDR1 and CDR2: LGHNA and YNFKEQ. CDR3 sequence: CASSQDHGTLEGYTF. The CDR3 DNA reads TGTGCCAGCAGCCAAGATCATGGGACTCTAGAGGGCTACACCTTC.